Here is one T cell receptor (beta chain) with its context. These data belong to a study of T cell changes during pregnancy in multiple sclerosis. Assay used: immunoSEQ multiplex PCR; TCRdb lists only in-frame clones, some missing. The sample has approximately 40,000 clones, around nine tenths seen once; the top ten hold roughly 0.72%. The germline V gene encodes CDR1 SGHAT and CDR2 FQNNGV. The V end lost 1 base, the J end lost 5 bases, and 12 bases lay between the germline ends. The CDR3 length is 15 residues. The starting material was CD4+ T cells from peripheral blood mononuclear cells, obtained before pregnancy. This sequence joins TRBV11-2 and TRBJ2-1; possibly TRBD1 for D (5 bases). This TCR came from a female donor with multiple sclerosis, enrolled in a pregnancy study. For the CDR3, the DNA is TGTGCCAGCAGCTTAGCAGGCAGGGTTGACAATGAGCAGTTCTTC. Protein sequence: CASSLAGRVDNEQFF.